The 28 T cell receptor beta chains given below trace back to one sample, sequenced in a study of blood T cells in healthy people across ages (dated by TCRdb to 2013 to 2016). Libraries were constructed by 5' RACE. The instrument was an Illumina HiSeq 2500. A second PCR of roughly 6 to 11 cycles was run with a J-beta primer mix and a sample-barcoded 5' primer. In TCRdb, the public reads were trimmed at Q25 with fastp and aligned with MiXCR, with productive beta chains retained. Each CDR3 protein appears once, grouped with its most common genes and DNA. This sample holds fewer than 1.5 million distinct CDR3 sequences; approximately 42% were observed only once. Of the sample, roughly 7.9% falls within the top ten clones. Sequencing was carried out using blood. These TCRs come from a woman aged 18-29 years in good health.

In this sample, this clonotype turned up once. The chain uses TRBV30 and TRBJ2-1, with 9 bases aligning to TRBD2. V lost 1 base and J lost 4; bases outside the gene matches: 5. Germline values: CDR1 GTSNPN, CDR2 SVGIG (reference sequence). CDR3 length equals 15 residues. The CDR3 DNA is TGTGCCTGGAGTGCCCTGGGACTAGCTTACAATGAGCAGTTCTTC. This gives the protein CAWSALGLAYNEQFF.

The sample holds a few counts of this clonotype. The chain recombines TRBV3-1 with TRBJ2-1; 7 bases map to TRBD1. Looked up from germline, CDR1 is LGHDT and CDR2 is YNNKEL (reference sequence). V lost 2 bases and J lost 7; bases outside the gene matches: 8. The CDR3 is 15 residues long. For the CDR3, the DNA is TGTGCCAGCAGCCAAAGCCACCGGGACAGAAATGAGCAGTTCTTC. This encodes CASSQSHRDRNEQFF.

This rearrangement joins TRBV11-2 to TRBJ2-7; D perhaps matches TRBD2 (5 bases). This CDR3 has 14 residues. From germline, CDR1 is SGHAT and CDR2 FQNNGV. V lost 5 bases and J 4 bases, leaving 15 bases between the germline ends. The CDR3 loop is CASSNPGLTYEQYF. The CDR3 region has the DNA TGTGCCAGCAGCAACCCGGGATTGACTTACGAGCAGTACTTC.

This clonotype has just a few counts. The chain carries TRBV27 and TRBJ2-3, with D perhaps TRBD1 or TRBD2 (5 bases each). V lost 6 bases and J 0 bases, leaving 19 bases between the germline ends. There are 17 residues in the CDR3. Germline V lookup: CDR1 MNHEY, CDR2 SMNVEV (reference sequence). CDR3 region: CASRTLRGQPSTDTQYF. DNA of the CDR3: TGTGCCAGCAGGACCCTGAGGGGTCAGCCGAGCACAGATACGCAGTATTTT.

This clonotype was seen a handful of times. This sequence joins TRBV27 and TRBJ1-1; TRBD1 matches at 8 bases. Germline assignment: CDR1 MNHEY and CDR2 SMNVEV (reference sequence). J gave up 2 bases and V 5 bases, and 4 bases lay outside the gene matches. The CDR3 spans 14 residues. This CDR3 reads CASSPDRANTEAFF. The CDR3 region has the DNA TGTGCCAGCAGTCCGGACAGGGCCAACACTGAAGCTTTCTTT.

This clonotype has a count of ten or more. The V gene is TRBV3-1, the J gene TRBJ2-5; D unresolved. Germline-derived CDR1 and CDR2 are LGHDT and YNNKEL (reference sequence). The CDR3 sequence is 13 residues long. V was shortened by 3 bases and J by 1 base, with 6 bases between the two germline ends. CDR3 loop: CASSHDTQETQYF. The CDR3 DNA reads TGTGCCAGCAGCCACGACACCCAAGAGACCCAGTACTTC.

This clonotype was seen at least ten times. V usage is TRBV19 and J usage is TRBJ2-5; 10 nucleotides agree with TRBD2. Germline V gene lookup returns CDR1 LNHDA and CDR2 SQIVND (reference sequence). The CDR3 is 16 residues long. V was pared by 5 bases and J by 0 bases, with 6 bases of the junction left unmatched. CDR3 sequence (DNA): TGTGCCAGTAGTGTTACTAGCGGGGAGTACCAAGAGACCCAGTACTTC. Translation gives CASSVTSGEYQETQYF.

The rearrangement uses TRBV12-3 or TRBV12-4 and TRBJ1-2, with 8 bases fitting TRBD1. The ends lost 5 bases at V and 5 bases at J; junction bases unmatched: 10. The CDR3 has 15 amino acids. The CDR3 spells CASSLRDRQRYGYTF. The CDR3 DNA follows: TGTGCCAGCAGTCTACGGGACAGGCAGCGGTATGGCTACACCTTC.

The chain has TRBV28 and TRBJ2-2; TRBD2 matches at 13 bases. The CDR3 is made up of 19 amino acids. Unmatched junction bases numbered 15, after V lost 6 bases and J lost 5 bases. Germline V gene data show CDR1 as MDHEN and CDR2 as SYDVKM. CDR3 sequence (DNA): TGTGCCAGCAGCCCGCCCCCCACTAGCGGGGGGGCCTATACCGGGGAGCTGTTTTTT. It encodes CASSPPPTSGGAYTGELFF.

This clonotype occurred a few times. This sequence joins TRBV12-3 or TRBV12-4 and TRBJ2-3; TRBD1 matches 7 bases. The V and J ends lost 4 bases and 5 bases, in that order; junction bases with no gene match: 15. The CDR3 is 17 amino acids. The CDR3 DNA follows: TGTGCCAGCAGTTCCGGTAGGGGGCCGGCGTCACAAGATACGCAGTATTTT. It translates to CASSSGRGPASQDTQYF.

The chain couples TRBV20-1 to TRBJ1-4, with D perhaps matching TRBD1 (5 bases). This CDR3 is 11 amino acids long. The V end was cut by 7 bases, the J end by 8 bases, with 11 bases between. CDR1 DFQATT and CDR2 SNEGSKA come from the germline V gene (reference sequence). DNA for the CDR3: TGCAGTGTCAGGGAGGAGGAAAAACTGTTTTTT. As protein: CSVREEEKLFF.

This clonotype was observed a handful of times. The J gene is TRBJ2-7, the V gene TRBV7-8; D tentatively reads TRBD1 or TRBD2 (5 bases each). V lost 5 bases and J 7 bases, leaving 12 bases between the germline ends. The CDR3 consists of 12 residues. From germline, CDR1 is SGHVS and CDR2 FQNEAQ. The CDR3 sequence: CASSRGPPEQYF. CDR3 nucleotide sequence: TGTGCCAGCAGCCGGGGACCTCCGGAGCAGTACTTC.

The chain recombines TRBV3-1 with TRBJ2-1; D could derive from TRBD1 or TRBD2 (5 bases each). The germline CDR1 and CDR2 sequences are LGHDT and YNNKEL (reference sequence). V shed 4 bases and J shed 6 bases, with 19 bases lying between them. The CDR3 contains 16 residues. CDR3 bases: TGTGCCAGCAGCCGAGACCGGGACGCCGGAGGCAATGAGCAGTTCTTC. This translates into CASSRDRDAGGNEQFF.

This clonotype turned up a few times. V usage is TRBV6-5 and J usage is TRBJ2-6; D possibly corresponds to TRBD2 (5 bases). This CDR3 contains 19 residues. From germline, CDR1 is MNHEY and CDR2 SVGAGI. V was trimmed by 1 base and J by 0 bases, leaving 16 bases between them. CDR3 DNA: TGTGCCAGCAGTTACTACCTCGGGGTCCAATCCTCTGGGGCCAACGTCCTGACTTTC. It translates to CASSYYLGVQSSGANVLTF.

This clonotype has only a few counts. The chain recombines TRBV29-1 with TRBJ2-7; D is perhaps TRBD2 (6 bases). CDR3 length: 13 residues. Germline values: CDR1 SQVTM, CDR2 ANQGSEA. V was pared by 4 bases and J by 2 bases, with 12 bases between. CDR3 DNA sequence: TGCAGCGTTGGCGAGCTAGCGCCCTACGAGCAGTACTTC. Its translation is CSVGELAPYEQYF.

This clonotype was observed a single time. The chain is built from TRBV10-3 and TRBJ1-2; D may be TRBD1 (6 bases). This CDR3 is 16 amino acids long. Trimming cost V 4 bases and J 1 base, with 16 bases left between them. In germline, CDR1 is ENHRY, CDR2 SYGVKD. CDR3 amino acids: CAISGQRTVHNYGYTF. The CDR3 DNA reads TGTGCCATCAGTGGACAACGGACAGTTCATAACTATGGCTACACCTTC.

The rearrangement uses TRBV20-1 and TRBJ1-2; D is perhaps TRBD1 (6 bases). Germline V gene data show CDR1 as DFQATT and CDR2 as SNEGSKA (reference sequence). CDR3 length: 13 residues. The V end was cut by 3 bases, the J end by 6 bases, with 14 bases between. As DNA, the CDR3 is TGCAGTGCTAGCGGGGGCGATCGAAATGGCTACACCTTC. Its translation is CSASGGDRNGYTF.

This chain uses TRBV4-2 with TRBJ2-1, with 13 nucleotides matching TRBD2. J lost 5 bases, V lost 4 bases, and 8 bases had no gene match. Germline V gene sequence: CDR1 LGHNA, CDR2 YNFKEQ. The length of the CDR3 is 17 residues. CDR3 sequence: CASSPSTSGGSNNEQFF. DNA for the CDR3: TGTGCCAGCAGCCCCTCGACTAGCGGGGGGTCTAACAATGAGCAGTTCTTC.

The chain joins TRBV20-1 to TRBJ2-7; tentative D call: TRBD1 (6 bases). The closer fit of TRBJ2-4 to the DNA end suggests the J call may be wrong. There are 13 residues in the CDR3. Germline V gene data show CDR1 as DFQATT and CDR2 as SNEGSKA (reference sequence). The CDR3 nucleotides read TGCAGTGCTAGATCAGGGACAAAAAACATTCAGTACTTC. It yields the protein CSARSGTKNIQYF.

The gene calls are TRBV28 and TRBJ2-1; a weak D match, TRBD2 (6 bases). Germline CDR1 reads MDHEN; CDR2 reads SYDVKM. The germline V and J ends were trimmed by 5 bases and 7 bases, with 15 bases remaining between them. This CDR3 spans 14 amino acids. CDR3 bases: TGTGCCAGCAGTGCGGGGACCCGGTGGAATGAGCAGTTCTTC. Its protein is CASSAGTRWNEQFF. Complete variable domain (other parts from reference TRBV28 and TRBJ2-1): DVKVTQSSRYLVKRTGEKVFLECVQDMDHENMFWYRQDPGLGLRLIYFSYDVKMKEKGDIPEGYSVSREKKERFSLILESASTNQTSMYLCASSAGTRWNEQFFGPGTRLTVL.

The genes are TRBV29-1 and TRBJ2-7; D not resolved. V lost 2 bases to trimming and J lost 2 bases, with 10 bases between them. The CDR3 totals 13 residues. Germline CDR1 and CDR2: SQVTM and ANQGSEA. The CDR3 protein is CSVESSEAYEQYF. In nucleotides, the CDR3 is TGCAGCGTTGAATCGTCAGAGGCCTACGAGCAGTACTTC.

V and J are TRBV27 and TRBJ2-7; D remains unclear. This CDR3 comprises 14 residues. Trimming stripped 10 bases from V and 3 bases from J, with 19 bases between. Germline V lookup: CDR1 MNHEY, CDR2 SMNVEV (reference sequence). As DNA, the CDR3 is TGTGCCACCTCCCGTTCTGGCTCCGTCTACGAGCAGTACTTC. Amino acids: CATSRSGSVYEQYF.

V gene TRBV5-3 combines with J gene TRBJ2-1; the match to TRBD2 covers 8 bases. Gene TRBJ2-7 matches the end of the DNA better, so the J call may be wrong. TRBV5-3 is placed among ORFs of uncertain function. This CDR3 region has 17 residues. The chain's CDR3 is CARSPRRREASYNEQYF. CDR3 nucleotide sequence: TGTGCCAGAAGCCCCCGGCGGCGGGAGGCATCCTACAATGAGCAGTACTTC.

The gene calls are TRBV10-3 and TRBJ2-7, with 12 bases identical to TRBD2. The V gene's germline CDR1 is ENHRY and CDR2 SYGVKD. The CDR3 loop spans 13 amino acids. V dropped 8 bases and J dropped 7; count of bases not matched to a gene: 6. CDR3 DNA sequence: TGTGCCATCCGACTAGCGGGGGACAATGAGCAGTACTTC. This encodes CAIRLAGDNEQYF.

This chain uses TRBV2 with TRBJ2-1, with a possible D match to TRBD2 (7 bases). This CDR3 spans 15 amino acids. CDR1 is SNHLY and CDR2 is FYNNEI in the germline V gene. V shed 11 bases and J shed 0 bases, with 17 bases lying between them. The CDR3 region has the DNA TGTGCCTGCAAGAGGGGGGGAATCTCCTACAATGAGCAGTTCTTC. Protein product: CACKRGGISYNEQFF.

In this sample, this clonotype turned up a few times. J is TRBJ2-5 and V is TRBV29-1, with 9 bases that match TRBD2. CDR3 length equals 11 residues. Germline-derived CDR1 and CDR2 are SQVTM and ANQGSEA. The junction had 8 bases not matched to a gene; V was cut back by 7 bases and J by 11 bases. The CDR3 loop is CSADSGREQYF. As DNA, the CDR3 is TGCAGCGCTGATAGCGGGAGAGAGCAGTACTTC. Drawing the rest from reference TRBV29-1 and TRBJ2-5, the complete variable domain is SAVISQKPSRDICQRGTSLTIQCQVDSQVTMMFWYRQQPGQSLTLIATANQGSEATYESGFVIDKFPISRPNLTFSTLTVSNMSPEDSSIYLCSADSGREQYFGPGTRLLVL.

This clonotype was seen only a few times. The chain carries TRBV5-1 and TRBJ2-7; 8 bases line up with TRBD1. The length of the CDR3 is 15 residues. Trimming at V came to 5 bases and at J to 1 base, leaving 8 bases not matched to a gene. CDR1 and CDR2 (germline): SGHRS, YFSETQ. CDR3 amino acids: CASSPEQGGSYEQYF. DNA of the CDR3: TGCGCCAGCAGTCCTGAACAGGGGGGTTCCTACGAGCAGTACTTC.

The rearrangement links TRBV25-1 to TRBJ1-5; D ambiguous. The CDR3 covers 12 residues. V lost 6 bases to trimming and J lost 1 base, with 4 bases between them. CDR1 and CDR2 (germline): MGHDK, SYGVNS. The CDR3 region has the DNA TGTGCCAGCAGCGAGAGCAATCAGCCCCAGCATTTT. Translation gives CASSESNQPQHF.